This T cell receptor (beta chain) is drawn from a study of blood T cell repertoires in COVID-19. About the research overall: Sample material is recorded as cDNA or gDNA derived from T cells, B-cell-depleted T cells, or PBMCs.

Categorization into cohorts depended on clinical history that participants reported. V dropped 5 bases and J dropped 7 bases, with 15 bases sitting between them. The CDR3 totals 13 residues. The germline CDR1 and CDR2 sequences are SGHRS and YFSETQ. TCRdb keeps only in-frame clones here, not all; method: immunoSEQ multiplex PCR. Of under 200,000 clones listed, about 88% are singletons. Source material: PBMCs or T cells enriched from blood (not recorded which). The TCR comes from a man aged 50-60 years who had recovered from COVID-19. This chain connects TRBV5-1 to TRBJ1-2, with D possibly being TRBD1 (5 bases). The CDR3 nucleotides are TGCGCCAGCAGACTGAGCCAGGGAGGTGGCTACACCTTC. It encodes CASRLSQGGGYTF.